This T cell receptor (beta chain) was obtained from a study of cytomegalovirus exposure and HLA in healthy donors. PCR used 60 Vbeta primers and 13 Jbeta primers. Libraries were prepared by immunoSEQ multiplex PCR; TCRdb keeps only in-frame clonotypes and omits some of them. The sample lists around 50,000 clones, 80% occurring once. The length of the CDR3 is 14 residues. Trimming left V 3 bases short and J 5 bases short, with 14 bases between. Per germline, CDR1 SGDLS and CDR2 YYNGEE. The sequenced material came from PBMCs. The clonotype originates from a young man in good health and CMV-seropositive. This sequence joins TRBV9 and TRBJ1-1, with D maybe TRBD1 (6 bases). The DNA of the CDR3 is TGTGCCAGCAGCGGTTGGGGGGGGGCTACTGAAGCTTTCTTT. Its translation is CASSGWGGATEAFF.